The clone carrying this TCR beta chain was counted at least ten times. The sample originates from a study of early T cells in non-severe SARS-CoV-2 infection. Study overall: Sequencing of bulk RNA from unsorted whole blood was done, without chain pairing.

Germline V lookup: CDR1 ENHRY, CDR2 SYGVKD. V dropped 2 bases and J dropped 7; count of bases not matched to a gene: 5. The CDR3 totals 15 residues. Individual cDNA molecules received unique molecular identifiers during library preparation. TCRdb re-called the 5' RACE reads with MiXCR, one entry per CDR3 protein. The sample lists around 58,000 distinct CDR3 sequences, over 4.5% occurring once. J is TRBJ2-1 and V is TRBV10-3, with 10 bases fitting TRBD2. What was sequenced was whole blood. The clonotype was recovered from an adult who was a healthcare worker with PCR-confirmed SARS-CoV-2 infection or an uninfected control (not recorded which). The CDR3 DNA reads TGTGCCATCAGTGAGAGTAGCGGGAGGCAAAATGAGCAGTTCTTC. Its translation: CAISESSGRQNEQFF.